This T cell receptor (beta chain) was profiled in a study of somatic mutations in cytotoxic T cells in rheumatoid arthritis. Findings of the study overall: Rheumatoid arthritis patients were compared with age-matched healthy controls, and their CD8+ T-cell clonality did not differ significantly. In about an eighth of the roughly 65 patients, the largest CD8+ clone exceeded 20% of CD8+ cells. Of the expanded CD8+ clones, the antigen targets were not known.

The trim removed 6 bases at V and 4 bases at J, leaving 4 bases unmatched. The CDR3 spans 14 residues. Per the germline V gene, CDR1 is ENHRY and CDR2 is SYGVKD. Concerning this clone itself: Its target is not known.

Per the authors' pipeline: After comparison against published virus-specific TCRB sequences, only a few of the patient CD8+ clones larger than 1% turned out to match them. Produced via immunoSEQ multiplex PCR; TCRdb's table is partial and in-frame only. That table is the source of V, J and clone size, and D and trimming were worked out from the DNA. The profile shows 13,000 to 15,000 clones, just under 80% of them singletons. The J gene is TRBJ2-5, the V gene TRBV10-3; 11 positions match TRBD1. The source material was CD8+ T cells sorted from blood. This TCR came from an adult with rheumatoid arthritis. The chain's CDR3 is CAISGQGAGETQYF. The CDR3 DNA is TGTGCCATCAGCGGACAGGGGGCAGGAGAGACCCAGTACTTC.